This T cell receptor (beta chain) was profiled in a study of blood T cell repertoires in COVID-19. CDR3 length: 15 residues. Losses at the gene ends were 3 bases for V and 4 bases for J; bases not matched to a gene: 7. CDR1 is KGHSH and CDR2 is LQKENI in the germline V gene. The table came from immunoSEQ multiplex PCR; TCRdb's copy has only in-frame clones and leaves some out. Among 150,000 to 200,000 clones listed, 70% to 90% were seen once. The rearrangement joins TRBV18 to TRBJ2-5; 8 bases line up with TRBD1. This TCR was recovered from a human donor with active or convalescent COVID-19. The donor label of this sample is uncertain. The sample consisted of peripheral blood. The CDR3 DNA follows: TGTGCCAGCTCACCCGGACAGGGTCAGGGAGAGACCCAGTACTTC. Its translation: CASSPGQGQGETQYF.